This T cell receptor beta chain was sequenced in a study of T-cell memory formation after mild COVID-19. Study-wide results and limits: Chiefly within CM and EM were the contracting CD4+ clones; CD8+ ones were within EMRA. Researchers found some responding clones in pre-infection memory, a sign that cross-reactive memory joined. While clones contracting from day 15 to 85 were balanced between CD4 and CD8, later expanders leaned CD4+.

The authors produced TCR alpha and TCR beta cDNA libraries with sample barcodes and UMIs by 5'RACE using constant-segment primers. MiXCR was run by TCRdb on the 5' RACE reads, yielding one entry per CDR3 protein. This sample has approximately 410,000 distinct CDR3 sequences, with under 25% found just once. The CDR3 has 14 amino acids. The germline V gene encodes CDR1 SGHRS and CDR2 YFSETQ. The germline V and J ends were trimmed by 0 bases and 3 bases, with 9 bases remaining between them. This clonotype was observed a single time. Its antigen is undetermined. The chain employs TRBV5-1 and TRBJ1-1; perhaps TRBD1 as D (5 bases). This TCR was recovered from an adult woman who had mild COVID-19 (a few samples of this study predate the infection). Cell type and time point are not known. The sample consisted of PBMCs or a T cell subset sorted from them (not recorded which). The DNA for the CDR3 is TGCGCCAGCAGCTTGGGGCGGGACGACACTGAAGCTTTCTTT. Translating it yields CASSLGRDDTEAFF.